The 19 T cell receptor beta chains in this list originate from one sample, sequenced in a study of CD8 T cells in ankylosing spondylitis. TCRdb recomputed calls from the 5' RACE reads with MiXCR, one row per CDR3 protein. Of some 130,000 distinct CDR3 sequences in the sample, 10% to 12% were seen once. The material sequenced was blood, either unsorted or a sorted T cell fraction (not recorded which). The origin of the receptors is a female donor with ankylosing spondylitis or in good health (not recorded which).

This clonotype has at least ten counts. The rearrangement uses TRBV20-1 and TRBJ1-6; no clear D. The germline V gene encodes CDR1 DFQATT and CDR2 SNEGSKA (reference sequence). V lost 3 bases and J 7 bases, leaving 16 bases between the germline ends. The CDR3 spans 15 residues. The CDR3 DNA follows: TGCAGTGCTAGGACCCCGGGAGCGACGAATTCACCCCTCCACTTT. Translated: CSARTPGATNSPLHF.

This clonotype came up many times. The chain links TRBV20-1 to TRBJ2-5; D may be TRBD1 (5 bases). The length of the CDR3 is 12 residues. Trimming took off 6 bases at V and 3 bases at J, with 11 bases between the two ends. The germline CDR1 and CDR2 sequences are DFQATT and SNEGSKA (reference sequence). The CDR3 DNA follows: TGCAGTGCGGAGACAGATGAAGAGACCCAGTACTTC. Protein sequence: CSAETDEETQYF.

This clonotype was counted at least ten times. CDR3 sequence: CSARGTVSYEQYF. The CDR3 DNA follows: TGCAGTGCTAGAGGGACAGTCTCCTACGAGCAGTACTTC. The chain couples TRBV20-1 to TRBJ2-7; maybe TRBD1 (6 bases). The CDR3 sequence is 13 residues long. Between the trimmed V and J ends, which lost 1 base and 0 bases, there was a span of 7 bases. The germline V gene has CDR1 DFQATT and CDR2 SNEGSKA (reference sequence).

This clonotype was picked up many times. Because the CDR3's place on the DNA is in doubt, the DNA is left out and the CDR3 is given as listed by TCRdb. The chain has TRBV5-1 and TRBJ1-1. Both ends counted, the CDR3 spans 12 residues. CDR1 and CDR2 (germline): SGHRS, YFSETQ. The CDR3 protein is CASSSGSTEAFF.

The J gene is TRBJ1-1, the V gene TRBV10-1; D not resolved. The V gene's germline CDR1 is WNHNN and CDR2 SYGVQD (reference sequence). V dropped 3 bases and J dropped 0 bases, with 8 bases sitting between them. The CDR3 runs to 14 residues. The CDR3 DNA sequence: TGCGCCAGCAGTGAAGGGCTGATGAACACTGAAGCTTTCTTT. Its translation is CASSEGLMNTEAFF.

This clonotype was observed many times. V is TRBV5-6 and J is TRBJ1-5, with 9 nucleotides matching TRBD1. V lost 3 bases to trimming and J lost 3 bases; unmatched junction nucleotides: 16. Germline V gene sequence: CDR1 SGHDT, CDR2 YYEEEE. The CDR3 runs 19 residues. CDR3 sequence (DNA): TGTGCCAGCAGCTCCAAACCGGGACAGGGAACTGCCCTCAATCAGCCCCAGCATTTT. It translates to CASSSKPGQGTALNQPQHF.

This clonotype was seen ten or more times. This sequence joins TRBV29-1 and TRBJ1-1; tentative D call: TRBD1 (5 bases). The CDR3 extends over 12 amino acids. V lost 7 bases, J lost 6 bases, and 15 bases lay in between. Germline V gives CDR1 SQVTM, CDR2 ANQGSEA. Written as DNA, the CDR3 is TGCAGCGCTAGGGGCGCGGGTTCTGAAGCTTTCTTT. It is translated as CSARGAGSEAFF.

This clonotype was recorded at least ten times. The V call is TRBV11-2, the J call TRBJ2-7, with 9 bases that match TRBD2. CDR3 length: 15 amino acids. Per germline, CDR1 SGHAT and CDR2 FQNNGV. V was pared by 1 base and J by 2 bases, with 3 bases of the junction left unmatched. The CDR3 sequence: CASSLAVAGAYEQYF. The CDR3 DNA reads TGTGCCAGCAGCTTAGCGGTAGCGGGAGCCTACGAGCAGTACTTC.

This sequence joins TRBV5-1 and TRBJ2-1; D uncertain. Per germline, CDR1 SGHRS and CDR2 YFSETQ. The CDR3 has 13 amino acids. With 7 bases removed from V and 8 bases from J, the gap between germline ends came to 16 bases. The CDR3 region is CASRVVSYDEQFF. In DNA form, the CDR3 reads TGCGCCAGCCGGGTCGTTTCTTACGATGAGCAGTTCTTC.

The table lists this clonotype with many counts. This CDR3 is CASKLGTSGSRWTGELFF. DNA of the CDR3: TGTGCCTCCAAACTCGGGACTAGCGGGAGTAGATGGACCGGGGAGCTGTTTTTT. The genes are TRBV19 and TRBJ2-2; 14 nucleotides agree with TRBD2. J was trimmed by 5 bases and V by 11 bases; bases with no gene match: 16. The CDR3 sequence is 18 residues long. From germline, CDR1 is LNHDA and CDR2 SQIVND (reference sequence).

This clonotype was detected many times. The CDR3 nucleotides are TGCAGTGCTAGAGATGGGGCAGGGCTAACTGAAGCTTTCTTT. It specifies CSARDGAGLTEAFF. This chain connects TRBV20-1 to TRBJ1-1; perhaps TRBD1 as D (5 bases). The CDR3 spans 14 residues. Germline V gives CDR1 DFQATT, CDR2 SNEGSKA (reference sequence). The V end was cut by 0 bases, the J end by 5 bases, with 13 bases between.

On this clonotype: A much larger clone lies one base from this, so it may be a read error. The V call is TRBV30, the J call TRBJ2-3; TRBD1 is a possible D gene (6 bases). The CDR3 spans 13 residues. Germline V gene sequence: CDR1 GTSNPN, CDR2 SVGIG (reference sequence). CDR3 in amino acids: CAWRGRGVDTQSF. The CDR3 nucleotides read TGTGCCTGGAGGGGCAGGGGCGTGGATACGCAGTCTTTT.

J is TRBJ2-3 and V is TRBV23-1; the D is unclear. TRBV23-1 is sorted into the ORF group, with uncertain function. The CDR3 has 12 residues. Trimming left V 7 bases short and J 13 bases short, with 18 bases between. As DNA, the CDR3 is TGCGCCAGCACACCCTGGACGGCAAGGGAGTATTTT. Encoded protein: CASTPWTAREYF.

Many counts were recorded for this clonotype. The chain is built from TRBV28 and TRBJ2-7; 8 nucleotides agree with TRBD1. Germline V lookup: CDR1 MDHEN, CDR2 SYDVKM. V trimming: 5 bases; J trimming: 6 bases; junction bases outside the gene matches: 6. This CDR3 is 13 amino acids long. The CDR3 reads CASSLGQGAEQYF. CDR3 DNA: TGTGCCAGCAGTCTAGGACAGGGAGCCGAGCAGTACTTC.

This clonotype has a count of ten or more. V gene TRBV5-1 combines with J gene TRBJ2-5; D gene unclear. Germline-derived CDR1 and CDR2 are SGHRS and YFSETQ. Trimming cost V 4 bases and J 0 bases, with 7 bases left between them. This CDR3 spans 13 amino acids. DNA for the CDR3: TGCGCCAGCAGCCTGACACACCAAGAGACCCAGTACTTC. It is translated as CASSLTHQETQYF. The full variable domain, its missing parts supplied by reference TRBV5-1 and TRBJ2-5, is KAGVTQTPRYLIKTRGQQVTLSCSPISGHRSVSWYQQTPGQGLQFLFEYFSETQRNKGNFPGRFSGRQFSNSRSEMNVSTLELGDSALYLCASSLTHQETQYFGPGTRLLVL.

The sample holds many counts of this clonotype. The genes are TRBV20-1 and TRBJ2-2; 7 bases line up with TRBD1. CDR1 is DFQATT and CDR2 is SNEGSKA in the germline V gene (reference sequence). The length of the CDR3 is 14 residues. The junction had 4 bases not matched to a gene; V was cut back by 0 bases and J by 6 bases. The CDR3 DNA sequence: TGCAGTGCTAGAGAATACCAGGGGGCCGGGGAGCTGTTTTTT. Encoded protein: CSAREYQGAGELFF.

This clonotype was seen repeatedly, ten times or more. For the CDR3, the DNA is TGTGCCAGCTCACCCCGAGCACAGGGGTCCCTCCGGGAGCTGTTTTTT. This encodes CASSPRAQGSLRELFF. This sequence joins TRBV18 and TRBJ2-2, with 7 bases fitting TRBD1. CDR3 length: 16 residues. Germline CDR1 is KGHSH and CDR2 is LQKENI. Germline trimming cut 3 bases from V and 9 bases from J; bases unmatched to any gene: 13.

This clonotype has at least ten counts. The gene calls are TRBV18 and TRBJ2-1; possible D gene TRBD1, 6 bases. Looked up from germline, CDR1 is KGHSH and CDR2 is LQKENI. Trimming pared 0 bases from V and 8 bases from J, leaving 14 bases between. This CDR3 contains 15 residues. The CDR3: CASSPPVQGGYEQFF. CDR3 bases: TGTGCCAGCTCACCACCGGTACAGGGTGGCTATGAGCAGTTCTTC.

This clonotype was seen repeatedly, ten times or more. The chain couples TRBV10-3 to TRBJ1-2; unclear D gene. The germline V and J ends were trimmed by 6 bases and 4 bases, with 3 bases remaining between them. CDR1 is ENHRY, CDR2 SYGVKD, per germline. The CDR3 is 10 residues long. Written as DNA, the CDR3 is TGTGCCATCAGGAGCTATGGCTACACCTTC. Its translation: CAIRSYGYTF.